This T cell receptor beta chain derives from a study of T-cell reconstitution after alpha-beta-depleted transplantation in children. Broader study findings: Alpha-beta T cells present about two months after transplant were reported to originate from several hundred expanded graft clones. Diversity of TCRbeta at day 60 was high in some patients, arising from surviving recipient T cells and thymic progenitors. Hyperexpanded clones declined; after one year, newly produced T cells mostly supplied diversity.

Molecular barcoding with unique molecular identifiers was used for the TCRbeta library. TCRdb re-called the PCR reads with MiXCR, one entry per CDR3 protein. The sample has about 290,000 distinct CDR3 sequences; around 7.1% are singletons. The germline V gene encodes CDR1 LGHDT and CDR2 YNNKEL (reference sequence). This CDR3 spans 20 amino acids. The V and J ends lost 1 base and 2 bases, in that order; junction bases with no gene match: 12. This clonotype was seen ten or more times. Its cognate antigen is unknown. The rearrangement joins TRBV3-1 to TRBJ2-5; TRBD2 matches at 14 bases. The specimen comprised peripheral blood, sampled 360 days after TCRalphabeta/CD19-depleted stem cell transplant. The receptor's source is a female patient between 2 and 15 years old who had a stem cell transplant for Fanconi anemia, so the T cells may come from the graft donor. CDR3 bases: TGTGCCAGCAGCCAAGCGACTAGCGGGGGGGCCTTATTTGGTCAAGAGACCCAGTACTTC. It is translated as CASSQATSGGALFGQETQYF.